The present T cell receptor beta chain was sequenced within a study of cytomegalovirus exposure and HLA in healthy donors. For the study at large: Of all 398 donors who were genotyped, 80% to 85% belonged to the Caucasian-associated ancestry cluster.

PCR employed 60 Vbeta and 13 Jbeta primers. Assay used: immunoSEQ multiplex PCR; TCRdb lists only in-frame clones, some missing. The sample holds about 190,000 clones, approximately 70% seen once. As for this clone: No antigen is known for it.

Notes on the study in general: In vitro data verified a few CMV-associated chains as specific for CMV antigens.

The CDR3 spans 15 residues. CDR1 and CDR2 from the germline V gene are SEHNR and FQNEAQ (reference sequence). The V gene lost 3 bases and the J gene lost 0 bases, with 6 bases spanning the gap. The sequence came from a woman in her 30s in good health and CMV-seropositive. The V call is TRBV7-9, the J call TRBJ2-6; possibly TRBD1 for D (5 bases). Specimen: PBMCs. CDR3 residues: CASSFQGSGANVLTF. The CDR3 DNA reads as TGTGCCAGCAGCTTTCAGGGCTCTGGGGCCAACGTCCTGACTTTC.